Shown below are 20 T cell receptor beta chains from a single sample sequenced in a study of cytomegalovirus exposure and HLA in healthy donors. Primers for the PCR totalled 60 Vbeta and 13 Jbeta. Sequencing was performed with immunoSEQ multiplex PCR; in TCRdb, only in-frame clones are kept and a portion is missing. The data contain over 75,000 clones, roughly 82% of them seen just once; the ten biggest clones take up 3% to 3.5%. Source material: PBMCs. The receptors derive from a man aged 25 to 40 in good health and CMV-seropositive.

The chain joins TRBV9 to TRBJ2-1; D not resolved. There are 15 residues in the CDR3. The V gene's germline CDR1 is SGDLS and CDR2 YYNGEE. Trimming shortened V by 0 bases and J by 2 bases, and 9 bases separated the two germline ends. The CDR3 DNA reads as TGTGCCAGCAGCGTAGGGCCCGCAGCCTACAATGAGCAGTTCTTC. It specifies CASSVGPAAYNEQFF.

This chain links TRBV18 with TRBJ2-1; 10 nucleotides match TRBD2. This CDR3 comprises 19 residues. Germline loops: CDR1 KGHSH, CDR2 LQKENI. V lost 1 base to trimming and J lost 0 bases; unmatched junction nucleotides: 9. The CDR3 loop is CASSPLPLLAGSSYNEQFF. The CDR3 bases are TGTGCCAGCTCACCACTGCCCTTACTAGCGGGAAGCTCCTACAATGAGCAGTTCTTC.

This chain joins TRBV2 and TRBJ1-2; 7 bases map to TRBD1. After removal of 3 bases from V and 0 bases from J, the junction contained 7 bases not matched to a gene. CDR1 is SNHLY, CDR2 FYNNEI, per germline. This CDR3 region has 16 residues. The chain's CDR3 is CASSEGQWPANYGYTF. CDR3 DNA: TGTGCCAGCAGTGAGGGACAGTGGCCCGCTAACTATGGCTACACCTTC.

This clone showed up just once. This chain uses TRBV7-8 with TRBJ2-7; D remains unclear. Germline-derived CDR1 and CDR2 are SGHVS and FQNEAQ. The CDR3 runs to 16 residues. V shed 4 bases and J shed 1 base, with 17 bases lying between them. The DNA for the CDR3 is TGTGCCAGCAGCTCACCCAACCAAAAGACATCCTACGAGCAGTACTTC. It yields the protein CASSSPNQKTSYEQYF.

This chain connects TRBV9 to TRBJ1-4, with TRBD1 as a possible D gene (6 bases). The germline V gene has CDR1 SGDLS and CDR2 YYNGEE. Trimming removed 4 bases at V and 8 bases at J, with 15 bases between. The CDR3 loop spans 14 amino acids. The CDR3 DNA sequence: TGTGCCAGCAGCTTGGGGGCCTTGGGAGAAAAACTGTTTTTT. This encodes CASSLGALGEKLFF.

This clone showed up just a few times. The chain links TRBV5-1 to TRBJ2-1, with 14 bases aligning to TRBD2. The CDR3 is 15 residues long. J was trimmed by 8 bases and V by 4 bases; bases with no gene match: 5. The germline CDR1 and CDR2 sequences are SGHRS and YFSETQ. CDR3 loop: CASSPGLAGVDEQFF. The CDR3 bases are TGCGCCAGCAGCCCGGGACTAGCGGGAGTTGATGAGCAGTTCTTC.

V is TRBV5-1 and J is TRBJ2-5; maybe TRBD2 (6 bases). There are 13 residues in the CDR3. V gave up 7 bases and J gave up 3 bases, with 13 bases separating them. CDR1 SGHRS and CDR2 YFSETQ come from the germline V gene. The CDR3 DNA reads TGCGCCAGCTCGCGGACTACCAAAGAGACCCAGTACTTC. Its protein product is CASSRTTKETQYF.

The count of this clone is one. The chain uses TRBV5-1 and TRBJ2-7, with a tentative D call TRBD1 (6 bases). There are 14 residues in the CDR3. Germline assignment: CDR1 SGHRS and CDR2 YFSETQ. V was pared by 1 base and J by 4 bases, with 12 bases between. The CDR3 region is CASSLRDIQYEQYF. CDR3 sequence (DNA): TGCGCCAGCAGCTTGAGGGACATCCAGTACGAGCAGTACTTC.

V is TRBV7-8 and J is TRBJ2-1; D unresolved. The V end lost 2 bases, the J end lost 0 bases, and 17 bases lay between the germline ends. The length of the CDR3 is 18 residues. The germline V gene encodes CDR1 SGHVS and CDR2 FQNEAQ. CDR3: CASSLTHLTESSYNEQFF. Here the CDR3 DNA reads TGTGCCAGCAGCTTAACCCACCTAACAGAAAGCTCCTACAATGAGCAGTTCTTC.

The chain couples TRBV7-6 to TRBJ1-4; 8 bases line up with TRBD1. Germline V gives CDR1 SGHVS, CDR2 FNYEAQ. V dropped 5 bases and J dropped 3; count of bases not matched to a gene: 5. This CDR3 region has 15 residues. CDR3 coding DNA: TGTGCCAGCAGCACCCGGACAGGGCCTAATGAAAAACTGTTTTTT. Protein sequence: CASSTRTGPNEKLFF. Full variable domain (outside the CDR3, taken from reference TRBV7-6 and TRBJ1-4): GAGVSQSPRYKVTKRGQDVALRCDPISGHVSLYWYRQALGQGPEFLTYFNYEAQQDKSGLPNDRFSAERPEGSISTLTIQRTEQRDSAMYRCASSTRTGPNEKLFFGSGTQLSVL.

The chain uses TRBV5-1 and TRBJ2-5; 10 nucleotides align to TRBD2. J lost 2 bases, V lost 3 bases, and 13 bases had no gene match. CDR1 is SGHRS and CDR2 is YFSETQ in the germline V gene. The CDR3 covers 18 residues. This CDR3 reads CASSSASGSLTGQETQYF. The DNA of the CDR3 is TGCGCCAGCAGCTCAGCTAGCGGGAGCCTAACGGGACAAGAGACCCAGTACTTC. Filled out from reference TRBV5-1 and TRBJ2-5, the complete variable domain reads KAGVTQTPRYLIKTRGQQVTLSCSPISGHRSVSWYQQTPGQGLQFLFEYFSETQRNKGNFPGRFSGRQFSNSRSEMNVSTLELGDSALYLCASSSASGSLTGQETQYFGPGTRLLVL.

The V gene is TRBV7-2, the J gene TRBJ2-7; perhaps TRBD1 as D (5 bases). Germline V gene lookup returns CDR1 SGHTA and CDR2 FQGNSA. Trimming shortened V by 6 bases and J by 6 bases, and 12 bases separated the two germline ends. The CDR3 has 12 amino acids. The CDR3: CASRTPGAEQYF. The CDR3 region has the DNA TGTGCCAGCAGGACTCCTGGGGCCGAGCAGTACTTC.

J is TRBJ1-3 and V is TRBV30; no reliable D call. Trimming took 1 base from V and 0 from J, leaving 13 bases between them. The CDR3 has 16 residues. Looked up from germline, CDR1 is GTSNPN and CDR2 is SVGIG (reference sequence). Here the CDR3 reads CAWSDLPGLSGNTIYF. The CDR3 region has the DNA TGTGCCTGGAGTGATTTGCCAGGCCTCTCTGGAAACACCATATATTTT.

This clone was detected once. The chain couples TRBV14 to TRBJ2-6; possibly TRBD1 for D (6 bases). Between the trimmed V and J ends, which lost 3 bases and 0 bases, there was a span of 12 bases. The CDR3 has 17 residues. Germline V gives CDR1 SGHDN, CDR2 FVKESK. Written as DNA, the CDR3 is TGTGCCAGCAGCCAGGGGACATTCATCTCTGGGGCCAACGTCCTGACTTTC. This codes for CASSQGTFISGANVLTF.

Only a few counts were recorded for this clone. The chain recombines TRBV14 with TRBJ2-3, with D possibly matching TRBD2 (6 bases). Germline-derived CDR1 and CDR2 are SGHDN and FVKESK. Trimming took off 1 base at V and 6 bases at J, with 11 bases between the two ends. The CDR3 runs to 14 residues. Here the CDR3 DNA reads TGTGCCAGCAGCCAAGGGAGGGGTTCGGATACGCAGTATTTT. It specifies CASSQGRGSDTQYF.

J is TRBJ1-1 and V is TRBV27; TRBD1 matches 7 bases. This CDR3 spans 14 amino acids. Germline-derived CDR1 and CDR2 are MNHEY and SMNVEV (reference sequence). With V trimmed by 5 bases and J by 1 base, 4 bases remained unmatched. This CDR3 reads CASSHGTANTEAFF. Written as DNA, the CDR3 is TGTGCCAGCAGTCACGGGACAGCGAACACTGAAGCTTTCTTT.

The V gene is TRBV4-3, the J gene TRBJ1-6; D gene ambiguous. This CDR3 is built from 15 residues. V was cut by 0 bases and J by 9 bases, with 12 bases left in between. Germline-derived CDR1 and CDR2 are LGHNA and YSLEER. CDR3 DNA sequence: TGCGCCAGCAGCCAAGAAGTCGAACTAGGTTCACCCCTCCACTTT. It is translated as CASSQEVELGSPLHF.

This sequence joins TRBV29-1 and TRBJ1-4, with 7 bases fitting TRBD1. From germline, CDR1 is SQVTM and CDR2 ANQGSEA. The CDR3 sequence is 19 residues long. The V gene end was trimmed by 6 bases and the J gene end by 5 bases; junction bases not matched to a gene: 24. CDR3 DNA sequence: TGCAGCGTGGTGGGGCGATCAGGGGGGCCACCGGGCTCCAATGAAAAACTGTTTTTT. It translates to CSVVGRSGGPPGSNEKLFF.

The genes are TRBV4-1 and TRBJ2-5, with 11 bases matching TRBD2. Per germline, CDR1 MGHRA and CDR2 YSYEKL. The J segment lost 4 bases and the V segment lost 0 bases, leaving 10 bases of the junction unmatched. The CDR3 contains 18 residues. CDR3 in DNA: TGCGCCAGCAGCCAAGATGCCGGGACTAGCGGACATAGAGAGACCCAGTACTTC. It is translated as CASSQDAGTSGHRETQYF.

The rearrangement joins TRBV4-3 to TRBJ1-4; D unresolved. Germline V gives CDR1 LGHNA, CDR2 YSLEER. V lost 5 bases, J lost 0 bases, and 10 bases lay in between. The CDR3 spans 15 residues. The CDR3 sequence: CASSYHRTTNEKLFF. CDR3 nucleotides: TGCGCCAGCAGCTACCACAGAACAACTAATGAAAAACTGTTTTTT.